The T cell receptor beta chain under discussion was sequenced for a study of CD8+ T cells in alopecia areata. Overall study: In an open-label trial, patients got 5 to 10 mg tofacitinib twice daily.

The sample's treatment: oral pan-JAK inhibitor, 5-10 mg twice daily. Alopecia areata patients provided lesional scalp punch biopsies and peripheral blood, both collected for the study. This clone showed up just once. At one boundary the junction diverges from the germline segment, which might be a read error. Germline V gene data show CDR1 as SGDLS and CDR2 as YYNGEE. The CDR3 has 11 amino acids. The authors extracted RNA and reverse transcribed it into cDNA as the sequencing template. The data were produced by immunoSEQ multiplex PCR, yet TCRdb's version contains in-frame clones alone and is incomplete. The sample lists under 200,000 clones; around three fifths were seen once.

The chain couples TRBV9 to TRBJ2-3; tentative D call: TRBD2 (5 bases). The specimen was CD4+ T cells sorted from blood, collected at week 24, from a patient treated with tofacitinib. This TCR came from a human donor with alopecia areata. DNA for the CDR3: TGTGCCAGCAGCGTGGAGGACGTAATACATTTT. Translation: CASSVEDVIHF.